This TCR beta chain was captured in a study of OX40 agonist ivuxolimab in advanced cancers. The CDR3 loop spans 18 amino acids. Germline V gives CDR1 SGHRS, CDR2 YFSETQ. Trimming cost V 0 bases and J 0 bases; bases outside gene matches: 9. Profiling relied on immunoSEQ multiplex PCR, and the TCRdb table lists in-frame clones only, not all of them. The table includes 70,000 to 95,000 clones, about 91% detected once. The chain combines TRBV5-1 with TRBJ2-7, with TRBD2 matching over 10 bases. The source was CD4+ or CD8+ T cells sorted from blood, collected in a trial of the OX40 agonist ivuxolimab. The TCR originated in an adult with an advanced solid tumor such as melanoma, head and neck, liver or kidney cancer. The CDR3 bases are TGCGCCAGCAGCTTGGATGCTGCCGGGACTAGCGTCTCCTACGAGCAGTACTTC. This gives the protein CASSLDAAGTSVSYEQYF.